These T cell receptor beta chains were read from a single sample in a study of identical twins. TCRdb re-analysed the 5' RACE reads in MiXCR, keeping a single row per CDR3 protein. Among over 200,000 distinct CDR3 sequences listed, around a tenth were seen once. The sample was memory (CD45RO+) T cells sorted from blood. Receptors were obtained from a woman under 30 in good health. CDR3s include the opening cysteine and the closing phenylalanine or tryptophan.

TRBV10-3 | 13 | CAIRPDRAEKLFF
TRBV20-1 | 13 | CSARGPLRNEQFF
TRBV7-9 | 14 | CASSSPPQYNEQFF
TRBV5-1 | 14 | CASSLVATQETQYF
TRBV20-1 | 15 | CSARDRASGANVLTF
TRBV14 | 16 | CASSLSRGEVADTQYF
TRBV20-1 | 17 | CSAALLGGGLSSYEQYF
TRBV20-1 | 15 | CSARDTASHGYEQYF
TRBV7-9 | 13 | CASSFGTNRMAFF
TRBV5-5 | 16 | CASSLEWELGSGELFF
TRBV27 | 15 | CASSLSVERLYEQYF
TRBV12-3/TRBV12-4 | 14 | CASSLRDSNQPQHF
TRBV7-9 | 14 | CASSRKDGSTEAFF
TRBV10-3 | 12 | CAISARQGELFF
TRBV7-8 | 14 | CASSLQVGGTEAFF
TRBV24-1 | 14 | CATSDHTRDSPQHF
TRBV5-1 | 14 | CASSLLEVTIKQFF
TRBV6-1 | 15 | CASSDEGPSNQPQHF
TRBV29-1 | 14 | CSGGDPGGPTEAFF